Each of the 16 T cell receptor beta chains below was sequenced from the same sample in a study of shared clonotypes between healthy human individuals. In the naive CD8 group, cells lacked CD45RO and were positively selected for CCR7, so terminally differentiated effector memory CD45RA+ cells were left out. Profiling relied on immunoSEQ multiplex PCR, and the TCRdb table lists in-frame clones only, not all of them. Of around 620,000 clones listed, approximately 96% are singletons. Material for sequencing was naive CD8+ T cells sorted from blood. The receptors stem from a young woman in good health.

This sequence joins TRBV11-2 and TRBJ1-1, with unresolved D. Germline-derived CDR1 and CDR2 are SGHAT and FQNNGV. This CDR3 contains 13 residues. V was pared by 2 bases and J by 5 bases, with 9 bases between. CDR3 residues: CASSLSLFTEAFF. Here the CDR3 DNA reads TGTGCCAGCAGCTTAAGCCTTTTTACTGAAGCTTTCTTT.

V gene TRBV10-2 combines with J gene TRBJ1-1, with TRBD1 as a possible D gene (5 bases). The V gene's germline CDR1 is WSHSY and CDR2 SAAADI. The length of the CDR3 is 12 residues. The CDR3 loop is CAAGHEYTEAFF. Written as DNA, the CDR3 is TGCGCGGCGGGGCACGAGTACACTGAAGCTTTCTTT.

A remark on this clone: Different DNA sequences within this sample yield the same CDR3. The chain has TRBV7-2 and TRBJ2-1; D may be TRBD1 (6 bases). V lost 1 base to trimming and J lost 0 bases, with 7 bases between them. This CDR3 spans 15 amino acids. Germline assignment: CDR1 SGHTA and CDR2 FQGNSA. CDR3 in amino acids: CASSLVGGSYNEQFF. Here the CDR3 DNA reads TGTGCCAGCAGCTTAGTAGGGGGCTCCTACAATGAGCAGTTCTTC.

This chain joins TRBV28 and TRBJ1-1; D not resolved. The V end lost 7 bases, the J end lost 5 bases, and 14 bases lay between the germline ends. CDR1 is MDHEN, CDR2 SYDVKM, per germline. The CDR3 contains 13 residues. The CDR3 DNA reads TGTGCCAGCATTAAGGGATGGGGAACTGAAGCTTTCTTT. It codes for CASIKGWGTEAFF.

The chain is built from TRBV27 and TRBJ1-1; D not certain. V was clipped by 3 bases and J by 5 bases, with 10 bases between them. Per germline, CDR1 MNHEY and CDR2 SMNVEV (reference sequence). The CDR3 totals 13 residues. CDR3 DNA sequence: TGTGCCAGCAGTTTGGCAGCGGCGACTGAAGCTTTCTTT. Translating gives CASSLAAATEAFF.

The chain employs TRBV6-1 and TRBJ1-5, with D possibly TRBD1 on 5 matching bases. Per the germline V gene, CDR1 is MNHNS and CDR2 is SASEGT. Trimming shortened V by 3 bases and J by 2 bases, and 8 bases separated the two germline ends. The CDR3 is 14 amino acids. The CDR3 reads CASSDLGGNQPQHF. The CDR3 region has the DNA TGTGCCAGCAGTGATCTAGGGGGCAATCAGCCCCAGCATTTT.

The rearrangement joins TRBV27 to TRBJ2-7; 10 bases fit TRBD2. The CDR3 runs 15 residues. V lost 3 bases to trimming and J lost 5 bases; unmatched junction nucleotides: 7. The germline V gene encodes CDR1 MNHEY and CDR2 SMNVEV (reference sequence). CDR3 sequence: CASSLNSGRIHEQYF. The DNA for the CDR3 is TGTGCCAGCAGTTTGAATAGCGGGAGGATCCACGAGCAGTACTTC.

This chain uses TRBV18 with TRBJ1-2; 7 positions agree with TRBD1. The V and J ends lost 3 bases and 4 bases, in that order; junction bases with no gene match: 5. Germline V gene sequence: CDR1 KGHSH, CDR2 LQKENI. The CDR3 is made up of 14 amino acids. CDR3: CASSPTTGVYGYTF. CDR3 in DNA: TGTGCCAGCTCACCCACTACAGGGGTCTATGGCTACACCTTC.

The gene calls are TRBV19 and TRBJ2-2; D call uncertain. The CDR3 totals 14 residues. V lost 4 bases and J 7 bases, leaving 13 bases between the germline ends. Germline V gives CDR1 LNHDA, CDR2 SQIVND (reference sequence). The DNA for the CDR3 is TGTGCCAGTAGTACCGGTGTGGCTGGCGGGGAGCTGTTTTTT. Translated: CASSTGVAGGELFF. Full variable domain (remainder filled in from reference TRBV19 and TRBJ2-2): DGGITQSPKYLFRKEGQNVTLSCEQNLNHDAMYWYRQDPGQGLRLIYYSQIVNDFQKGDIAEGYSVSREKKESFPLTVTSAQKNPTAFYLCASSTGVAGGELFFGEGSRLTVL.

J is TRBJ2-3 and V is TRBV11-3, with D perhaps matching TRBD2 (5 bases). V lost 1 base and J 4 bases, leaving 15 bases between the germline ends. The CDR3 extends over 16 amino acids. Germline CDR1 SGHNT, CDR2 YENEEA. CDR3 in amino acids: CASSLGVALIPDTQYF. CDR3 nucleotides: TGTGCCAGCAGCTTAGGCGTAGCGTTAATCCCAGATACGCAGTATTTT.

The chain employs TRBV28 and TRBJ2-7; TRBD2 aligns across 11 bases. Germline-derived CDR1 and CDR2 are MDHEN and SYDVKM. The CDR3 extends over 15 amino acids. V trimming: 5 bases; J trimming: 4 bases; junction bases outside the gene matches: 7. In DNA form, the CDR3 reads TGTGCCAGCAGTGCGGAACTAGCGGGAGTGTACGAGCAGTACTTC. Its protein is CASSAELAGVYEQYF. The full variable domain, completed using reference TRBV28 and TRBJ2-7, is DVKVTQSSRYLVKRTGEKVFLECVQDMDHENMFWYRQDPGLGLRLIYFSYDVKMKEKGDIPEGYSVSREKKERFSLILESASTNQTSMYLCASSAELAGVYEQYFGPGTRLTVT.

The J gene is TRBJ2-7, the V gene TRBV2, with TRBD2 identical over 11 bases. Losses at the gene ends were 6 bases for V and 4 bases for J; bases not matched to a gene: 5. The CDR3 is 14 amino acids. Looked up from germline, CDR1 is SNHLY and CDR2 is FYNNEI. The CDR3 here is CASRVAGGLYEQYF. The CDR3 DNA reads TGTGCCAGCAGAGTAGCGGGAGGGCTTTACGAGCAGTACTTC.

The chain links TRBV19 to TRBJ2-7; 8 positions match TRBD2. The CDR3 loop spans 17 amino acids. V shed 0 bases, J shed 4 bases, and the junction held 11 bases outside the gene matches. CDR1 and CDR2 (germline): LNHDA, SQIVND (reference sequence). The CDR3 region is CASSIDRTGLGGYEQYF. The CDR3 DNA follows: TGTGCCAGTAGTATAGATAGAACGGGACTAGGAGGATACGAGCAGTACTTC.

The chain joins TRBV6-1 to TRBJ2-7, with 9 bases lining up with TRBD2. The J segment lost 2 bases and the V segment lost 6 bases, leaving 8 bases of the junction unmatched. The CDR3 consists of 15 residues. CDR1 is MNHNS, CDR2 SASEGT, per germline. CDR3 amino acids: CASRAPGLAPYEQYF. The DNA for the CDR3 is TGTGCCAGCAGAGCACCGGGACTAGCTCCCTACGAGCAGTACTTC.

The chain has TRBV1 and TRBJ1-4; no DNA check was done on the table's D call, TRBD1. TRBV1 is assigned pseudogene status. This CDR3 is 15 amino acids long. The CDR3 DNA reads TGCACCAGCAGCCAAGTGTCCAGGATTAATGAAAAACTGTTTTTT. It yields the protein CTSSQVSRINEKLFF.

V usage is TRBV28 and J usage is TRBJ2-3; D is ambiguous. From germline, CDR1 is MDHEN and CDR2 SYDVKM. V gave up 3 bases and J gave up 4 bases, with 8 bases separating them. The CDR3 runs 13 residues. The CDR3 DNA reads as TGTGCCAGCAGTTTCCCTGTTGCAGATACGCAGTATTTT. Translated: CASSFPVADTQYF.